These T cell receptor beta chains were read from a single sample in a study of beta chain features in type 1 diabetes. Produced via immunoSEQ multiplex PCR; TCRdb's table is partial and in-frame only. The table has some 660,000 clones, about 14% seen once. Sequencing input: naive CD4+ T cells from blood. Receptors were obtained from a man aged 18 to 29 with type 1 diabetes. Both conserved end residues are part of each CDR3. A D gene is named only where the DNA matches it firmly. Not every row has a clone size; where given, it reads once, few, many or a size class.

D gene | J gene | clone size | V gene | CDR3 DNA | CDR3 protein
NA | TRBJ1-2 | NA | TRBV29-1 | TGCAGCGACTTCTCAGTTGAGTGGGGACAACTCAACTATGGCTACACCTTC | CSDFSVEWGQLNYGYTF
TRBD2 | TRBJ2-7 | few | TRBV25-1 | TGTGCCAGCAGCATCAACGGGAGGGCCGAGCAGTACTTC | CASSINGRAEQYF
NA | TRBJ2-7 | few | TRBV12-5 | TGTGCTAGTGGTTTGGTACGTGGGGACGGAGGCAGGGTCGACGAGCAGTACTTC | CASGLVRGDGGRVDEQYF
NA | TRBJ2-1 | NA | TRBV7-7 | TGTGCTAGCAGCTTAGTGGCGGCACAGTCCTACAATGAGCAGTTCTTC | CASSLVAAQSYNEQFF
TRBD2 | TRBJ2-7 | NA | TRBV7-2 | TGTGCCAGCAGCTCGATGACTAGCGGGGCTTACGAGCAGTACTTC | CASSSMTSGAYEQYF
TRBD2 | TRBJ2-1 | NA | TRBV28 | TGTGCCAGCAGTTCACATACTAGCGTCTCCTACAATGAGCAGTTCTTC | CASSSHTSVSYNEQFF
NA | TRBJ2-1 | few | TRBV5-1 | TGCGCCAGCAGCTTAGAGACTTCCTACAATGAGCAGTTCTTC | CASSLETSYNEQFF
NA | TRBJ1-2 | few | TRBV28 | TGTGCCAGCGGACAGCCTACTAACTATGGCTACACCTTC | CASGQPTNYGYTF
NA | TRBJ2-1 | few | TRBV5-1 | TGCGCCAGCAGCTTGCTGGGGGCCCTAGGAAACAATGAGCAGTTCTTC | CASSLLGALGNNEQFF
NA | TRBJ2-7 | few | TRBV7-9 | TGTGCCAGCAGTTTTCAGGGATCCTGGGAGCAGTACTTC | CASSFQGSWEQYF
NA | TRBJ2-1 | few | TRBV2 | TGTGCCAGCAGTGAGCTTCCCCTTGGGACTGGAAACTCCTACAATGAGCAGTTCTTC | CASSELPLGTGNSYNEQFF
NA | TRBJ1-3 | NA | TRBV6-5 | TGTGCCAGCAGTTACTCGACTATAGGGGCTGGAAACACCATATATTTT | CASSYSTIGAGNTIYF
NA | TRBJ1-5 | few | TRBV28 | TGTGCCAGCAGTTTAATGACAGACAATCAGCCCCAGCATTTT | CASSLMTDNQPQHF
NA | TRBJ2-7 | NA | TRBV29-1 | TGCAGCGTTTACCTCGGTAGGTCAAACTACGAGCAGTACTTC | CSVYLGRSNYEQYF
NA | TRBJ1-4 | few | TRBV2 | TGTGCCAGCAGTACTAGAACAGGGACAACTAATGAAAAACTGTTTTTT | CASSTRTGTTNEKLFF
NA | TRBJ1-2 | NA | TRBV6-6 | TGTGCCAGCAGTCCCCCTAACTATGGCTACACCTTC | CASSPPNYGYTF
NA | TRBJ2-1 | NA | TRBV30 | TGTGCCTGGAGGGGGGGTTGGGACTCCAGCAATGAGCAGTTCTTC | CAWRGGWDSSNEQFF